Listed below are T cell receptor beta chains from one sample, sequenced in a study of control samples from healthy donors and cancer patients. Here immunoSEQ multiplex PCR was the method, and the copy in TCRdb shows in-frame clones only, minus some. The sample carries some 150,000 clones, about nine tenths recorded once. The sample comprised blood. The receptors come from a man aged 25-40 years in good health. Both conserved end residues are part of each CDR3. The order of the fields is V gene, clone size, CDR3 protein. For some rows the clone size is stated as once, few or many, or as a class when expanded; others skip it.

TRBV25-1 . CASSTGGAEAFF
TRBV6-4 once CASSSGTGLGYTF
TRBV5-1 . CASSLVLGNGYTF
TRBV19 . CASTKKVVTF
TRBV3-1/TRBV3-2 . CASSQFRQGAIIYEQYF
TRBV5-1 once CASSFSGTSGGAGTQYF
TRBV28 . CASSNRGPGANVLTF
TRBV29-1 . CSVGVSGANVLTF
TRBV19 . CASTRGPTYGYTF
TRBV14 . CASRATRPTNTGELFF
TRBV11-3 . CASSLLGGTEAFF
TRBV12-3/TRBV12-4 . CARFRGREHGYTF
TRBV5-1 once CASSSEAGGAGELFF
TRBV20-1 . CSASPRTGYGYTF
TRBV3-1/TRBV3-2 once CASSQPSGGSADTQYF
TRBV25-1 . CASSESRLREQYF
TRBV10-3 once CAIRASGGAGNEQFF
TRBV7-2 . CASSSWAGELFF
TRBV4-1 . CASSPREGAAEAFF
TRBV7-2 . CASSSDRGTEAFF
TRBV6-6 . CASRPGPNTEAFF
TRBV27 . CASSPSRSQPQHF
TRBV4-1 . CASSQEQGANTEAFF
TRBV7-9 . CASSSPVGTNTGELFF
TRBV6-6 . CASKAGEKLFF
TRBV21-1 . CASSKALTDVSYEQYF
TRBV9 once CASSAPQGLGYTF
TRBV30 once CAWSEIGFNSPLHF
TRBV6-5 . CASSDTGSYEQYF
TRBV28 . CASSLIGVSSGNTIYF
TRBV4-1 . CASSQDSGYEQYF
TRBV24-1 . CATSDPGKEYGYTF
TRBV7-3 . CASSKHGGASYNEQFF